This T cell receptor (beta chain) was captured in a study of OX40 agonist ivuxolimab in advanced cancers. Overall study: Two patients with cutaneous melanoma and one with hepatocellular carcinoma, three in total, showed partial responses. Regarding the study as a whole: It was not determined which antigens were specifically recognized by the peripheral T cells that had undergone clonal expansion.

Here immunoSEQ multiplex PCR was the method, and the copy in TCRdb shows in-frame clones only, minus some. This sample has tens of thousands of clones, with approximately 89% found just once. Trimming took 9 bases from V and 2 from J, leaving 14 bases between them. The CDR3 runs 14 residues. From germline, CDR1 is MNHEY and CDR2 SMNVEV (reference sequence). In regard to this clone: Its antigen is as yet unknown.

This receptor was identified in an adult with an advanced solid tumor such as melanoma, head and neck, liver or kidney cancer. The source was CD4+ or CD8+ T cells sorted from blood, collected in a trial of the OX40 agonist ivuxolimab. The gene calls are TRBV27 and TRBJ2-1, with D unclear. The CDR3 region is CASTRAGAYNEQFF. CDR3 bases: TGTGCCAGTACAAGGGCTGGGGCCTACAATGAGCAGTTCTTC.